This TCR beta chain was captured in a study of molecular identifiers for immune sequencing clone quantification. CD8+CD4-CCR7+CD45RA+ sorting gave the naive CD8 T cells. Bulk TCR libraries were made with methods that had been previously described and with listed TCR primers. Via MiXCR, TCRdb re-called the PCR reads, giving one row per CDR3 protein. Seen here are tens of thousands of distinct CDR3 sequences, approximately 22% observed once, and the top ten hold more than 0.85%. The length of the CDR3 is 16 residues. Germline CDR1 and CDR2: SEHNR and FQNEAQ (reference sequence). Study-wide points: More than 97% of effector molecules, versus under 1% of naive-cell molecules, belonged to clones above 20 RNA copies.

Points on this clonotype: Its specificity is unknown. Relative to the germline gene, one junction end is altered; a read error may explain this.

The TCR originated in a human donor in good health. Some libraries in this study had Jurkat cell RNA spiked in. This chain connects TRBV7-9 to TRBJ2-2, with D tentatively TRBD1 or TRBD2 (5 bases each). Sequencing was carried out using naive CD8+ T cells from blood, with Jurkat cell RNA spiked in. Described subset: FACS-sorted CD8+CD4-CCR7+CD45RA+ naive T cells. DNA of the CDR3: TGTGCCAGCAGCTTAGGGGGCCTACCCAACTTCGGGGAGCCGTTTTTT. Translating it yields CASSLGGLPNFGEPFF. The whole variable domain, remainder taken from reference TRBV7-9 and TRBJ2-2, is DTGVSQNPRHKITKRGQNVTFRCDPISEHNRLYWYRQTLGQGPEFLTYFQNEAQLEKSRLLSDRFSAERPKGSFSTLEIQRTEQGDSAMYLCASSLGGLPNFGEPFFGEGSRLTVL.